These T cell receptor beta chains were read from a single sample in a study of blood T cell repertoires in COVID-19. Assay used: immunoSEQ multiplex PCR; TCRdb lists only in-frame clones, some missing. The sample lists 150,000 to 200,000 clones, approximately 87% occurring once. The material sequenced was peripheral blood. These receptors were collected from a woman aged 70 to 79 with acute or convalescent COVID-19. Both conserved end residues are part of each CDR3. Fields, in order: J gene, V gene, D gene, CDR3 protein, CDR3 DNA. D genes are given only for firm matches.

TRBJ2-1,TRBV12-3/TRBV12-4,NA,CASSLGAYEQFF,TGTGCCAGCAGTTTAGGAGCGTATGAGCAGTTCTTC
TRBJ2-5,TRBV6-2/TRBV6-3,TRBD1,CASSYFLPADRGEETQYF,TGTGCCAGCAGCTACTTTCTGCCAGCGGACAGGGGGGAAGAGACCCAGTACTTC
TRBJ2-3,TRBV27,TRBD1,CASREKDRGGTDTQYF,TGTGCCAGCAGAGAAAAAGACAGGGGGGGCACAGATACGCAGTATTTT
TRBJ1-1,TRBV27,TRBD1,CASRDRYTEAFF,TGTGCCAGCAGGGACAGGTACACTGAAGCTTTCTTT
TRBJ1-1,TRBV5-5,NA,CASSLEIFGGKKLNTEAFF,TGTGCCAGCAGCTTGGAAATATTTGGGGGGAAAAAGCTGAACACTGAAGCTTTCTTT
TRBJ2-3,TRBV20-1,NA,CSASDGTLTDTQYF,TGCAGTGCTAGTGACGGGACTTTGACAGATACGCAGTATTTT
TRBJ2-1,TRBV7-2,TRBD1,CASSLVAGTGKVDEQFF,TGTGCCAGCAGCTTAGTGGCCGGGACAGGCAAGGTCGATGAGCAGTTCTTC
TRBJ1-4,TRBV18,NA,CASSDTQGLNNEKLFF,TGTGCCAGCTCAGACACCCAAGGACTGAATAATGAAAAACTGTTTTTT
TRBJ2-1,TRBV29-1,TRBD2,CSAGTSSYNEQFF,TGCAGCGCCGGGACTAGCTCCTACAATGAGCAGTTCTTC
TRBJ1-2,TRBV3-1/TRBV3-2,TRBD1,CASSHPGQGTFGYTF,TGTGCCAGCAGCCATCCGGGACAGGGGACCTTTGGCTACACCTTC
TRBJ2-7,TRBV5-1,TRBD1,CASSPGGTGNEQYF,TGCGCCAGCAGCCCCGGTGGGACAGGCAACGAGCAGTACTTC